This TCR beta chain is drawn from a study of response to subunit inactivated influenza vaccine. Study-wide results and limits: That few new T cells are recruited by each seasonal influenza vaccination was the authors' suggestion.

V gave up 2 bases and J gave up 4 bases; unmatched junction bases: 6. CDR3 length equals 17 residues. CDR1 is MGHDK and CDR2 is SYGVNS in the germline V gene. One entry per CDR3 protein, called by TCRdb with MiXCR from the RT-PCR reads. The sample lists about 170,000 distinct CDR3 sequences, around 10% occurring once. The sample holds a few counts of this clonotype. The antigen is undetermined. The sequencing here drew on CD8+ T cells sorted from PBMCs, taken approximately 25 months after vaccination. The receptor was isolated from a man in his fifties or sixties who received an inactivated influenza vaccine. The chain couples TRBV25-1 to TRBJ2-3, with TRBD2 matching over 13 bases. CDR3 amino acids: CASSELGLAGFADTQYF. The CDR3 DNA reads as TGTGCCAGCAGTGAACTGGGACTAGCGGGATTCGCAGATACGCAGTATTTT.